This T cell receptor (beta chain) stems from a study of blood T cell repertoires in COVID-19. Study-wide context: Samples of COVID-19 (acute and convalescent) were obtained from the United States, Italy and Spain. Sample material is recorded as cDNA or gDNA derived from T cells, B-cell-depleted T cells, or PBMCs.

Authors' data handling: Estimates of nucleated cell counts were drawn from the amplification of reference gene primers. Only in-frame clones appear in the TCRdb table, and some are missing; sequencing was by immunoSEQ multiplex PCR. The V and J calls and clone size are taken from that table; D and trimming were inferred from the DNA. Found here are about 92,000 clones, around 80% of them singletons; the top ten hold around a sixth. This sequence was found in a woman aged 80 or over with active or convalescent COVID-19. The sequenced sample was peripheral blood.

The CDR3 loop is CASSPGLGETQYF. The DNA for the CDR3 is TGTGCCAGCAGCCCGGGACTCGGAGAGACCCAGTACTTC. The chain employs TRBV12-3 or TRBV12-4 and TRBJ2-5, with D possibly being TRBD2 (6 bases). V lost 6 bases to trimming and J lost 4 bases, with 12 bases between them. The CDR3 has 13 residues.